Following are 8 T cell receptor beta chains from one sample sequenced in a study of identical twins. TCRdb reprocessed the 5' RACE reads with MiXCR, giving one entry per CDR3 protein. This table has fewer than 350,000 distinct CDR3 sequences, about 8.1% appearing once. This sample also belongs to another study, concerning yellow fever vaccine responses in identical twins.

Sequencing used memory (CD45RO+) T cells sorted from blood. Receptors were obtained from a woman between 18 and 29 years old in good health.

The chain recombines TRBV23-1 with TRBJ2-7; TRBD1 might be the D (6 bases). TRBV23-1 is annotated as an ORF whose role is uncertain. Trimming left V 2 bases short and J 5 bases short, with 16 bases between. This CDR3 spans 15 amino acids. The CDR3 is CASSQPQGHHNEQYV. The CDR3 DNA reads TGCGCCAGCAGTCAACCGCAGGGGCACCATAACGAGCAGTACGTC.

This clonotype was detected only a few times. The chain links TRBV25-1 to TRBJ2-2; D remains unclear. The CDR3 is 12 residues long. CDR1 and CDR2 (germline): MGHDK, SYGVNS. V was pared by 6 bases and J by 7 bases, with 9 bases between. The CDR3 nucleotides are TGTGCCAGCAGCCCCTCCGTCGGGGAGCTGTTTTTT. It encodes CASSPSVGELFF.

This clonotype was seen ten or more times. The J gene is TRBJ2-4, the V gene TRBV3-1; 7 bases match TRBD1. The ends lost 4 bases at V and 3 bases at J; junction bases unmatched: 12. The CDR3 has 17 residues. Germline V gene data show CDR1 as LGHDT and CDR2 as YNNKEL (reference sequence). The CDR3 bases are TGTGCCAGCAGCCCCTTGTCCGGGACAGCGTACAAAAACATTCAGTACTTC. Its protein is CASSPLSGTAYKNIQYF.

The gene calls are TRBV14 and TRBJ2-3; D might be TRBD2 (6 bases). V was cut by 1 base and J by 1 base, with 12 bases left in between. The CDR3 is made up of 16 amino acids. CDR1 is SGHDN, CDR2 FVKESK, per germline. CDR3 sequence (DNA): TGTGCCAGCAGCCAAGCACTAGCCTCCCGCACAGATACGCAGTATTTT. This translates into CASSQALASRTDTQYF. The whole variable domain, remainder taken from reference TRBV14 and TRBJ2-3, is EAGVTQFPSHSVIEKGQTVTLRCDPISGHDNLYWYRRVMGKEIKFLLHFVKESKQDESGMPNNRFLAERTGGTYSTLKVQPAELEDSGVYFCASSQALASRTDTQYFGPGTRLTVL.

Many counts were recorded for this clonotype. The chain uses TRBV5-1 and TRBJ2-1; 11 bases are shared with TRBD2. Germline V lookup: CDR1 SGHRS, CDR2 YFSETQ. With 4 bases clipped from V and 7 bases from J, the junction kept 10 bases outside the gene matches. The CDR3 contains 16 residues. The CDR3 nucleotides are TGCGCCAGCAGCCCTAGTCCTTTAGCGGGAGGGAATGAGCAGTTCTTC. Translating gives CASSPSPLAGGNEQFF. The whole variable domain, remainder taken from reference TRBV5-1 and TRBJ2-1, is KAGVTQTPRYLIKTRGQQVTLSCSPISGHRSVSWYQQTPGQGLQFLFEYFSETQRNKGNFPGRFSGRQFSNSRSEMNVSTLELGDSALYLCASSPSPLAGGNEQFFGPGTRLTVL.

The chain carries TRBV20-1 and TRBJ2-5, with D hard to call. The CDR3 contains 11 residues. V shed 6 bases and J shed 7 bases, with 12 bases lying between them. Looked up from germline, CDR1 is DFQATT and CDR2 is SNEGSKA (reference sequence). The CDR3 loop is CSATVVGTQYF. As DNA, the CDR3 is TGCAGTGCCACGGTTGTAGGGACCCAGTACTTC.

The V gene is TRBV5-1, the J gene TRBJ1-1, with D perhaps TRBD1 (6 bases). The V end was cut by 2 bases, the J end by 1 base, with 9 bases between. Germline CDR1 SGHRS, CDR2 YFSETQ. This CDR3 has 14 amino acids. The CDR3 DNA reads as TGCGCCAGCAGCTTAAAGACAGGGAACACTGAAGCTTTCTTT. Its translation is CASSLKTGNTEAFF.

This clonotype was seen at least ten times. The V and J genes are TRBV7-2 and TRBJ2-5; perhaps TRBD2 as D (5 bases). CDR3 size: 14 residues. Trimming removed 4 bases from V and 4 bases from J, with 13 bases in between. Looked up from germline, CDR1 is SGHTA and CDR2 is FQGNSA. The CDR3 loop reads CASSSRSGGETQYF. The CDR3 DNA reads as TGTGCCAGCAGCTCCCGCTCTGGAGGAGAGACCCAGTACTTC. Drawing the rest from reference TRBV7-2 and TRBJ2-5, the complete variable domain is GAGVSQSPSNKVTEKGKDVELRCDPISGHTALYWYRQSLGQGLEFLIYFQGNSAPDKSGLPSDRFSAERTGGSVSTLTIQRTQQEDSAVYLCASSSRSGGETQYFGPGTRLLVL.